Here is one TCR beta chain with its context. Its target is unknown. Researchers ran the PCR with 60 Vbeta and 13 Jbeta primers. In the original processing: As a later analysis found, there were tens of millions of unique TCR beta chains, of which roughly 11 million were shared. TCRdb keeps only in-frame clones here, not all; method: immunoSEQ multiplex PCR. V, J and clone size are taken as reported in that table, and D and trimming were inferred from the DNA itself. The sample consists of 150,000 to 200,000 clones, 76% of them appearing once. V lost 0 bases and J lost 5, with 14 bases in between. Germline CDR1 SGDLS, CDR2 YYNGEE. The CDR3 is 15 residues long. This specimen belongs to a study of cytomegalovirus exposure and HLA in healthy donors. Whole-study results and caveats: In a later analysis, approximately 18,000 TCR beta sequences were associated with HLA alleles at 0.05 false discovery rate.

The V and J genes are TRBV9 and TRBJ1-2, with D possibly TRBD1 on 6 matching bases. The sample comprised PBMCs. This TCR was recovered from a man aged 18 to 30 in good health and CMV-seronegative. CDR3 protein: CASSVDSRGSYGYTF. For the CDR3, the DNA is TGTGCCAGCAGCGTAGACAGCAGGGGAAGTTATGGCTACACCTTC.